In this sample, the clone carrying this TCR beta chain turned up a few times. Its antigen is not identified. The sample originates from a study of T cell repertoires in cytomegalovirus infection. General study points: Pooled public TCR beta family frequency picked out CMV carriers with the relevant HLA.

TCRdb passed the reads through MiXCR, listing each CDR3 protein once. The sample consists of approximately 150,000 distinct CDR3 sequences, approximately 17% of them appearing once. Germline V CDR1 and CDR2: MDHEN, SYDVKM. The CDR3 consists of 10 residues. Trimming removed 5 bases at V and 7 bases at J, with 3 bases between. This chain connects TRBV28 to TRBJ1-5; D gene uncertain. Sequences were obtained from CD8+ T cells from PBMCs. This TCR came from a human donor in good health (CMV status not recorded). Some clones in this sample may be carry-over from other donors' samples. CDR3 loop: CASSGQPQHF. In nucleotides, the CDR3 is TGTGCCAGCAGTGGCCAGCCCCAGCATTTT.